In this sample, the clone carrying this T cell receptor beta chain turned up once. As yet, its antigen is unknown. Produced via immunoSEQ multiplex PCR; TCRdb's table is partial and in-frame only. The sample has under 200,000 clones, about 89% seen once. The sample is drawn from a study of T cell responses to AZD1222 COVID-19 vaccine. Study-level points and caveats: Among spike-specific TCRs, nearly half reportedly target unmutated variant regions.

Germline-derived CDR1 and CDR2 are SNHLY and FYNNEI. CDR3 size: 16 residues. V dropped 7 bases and J dropped 6; count of bases not matched to a gene: 11. This clonotype originated in an adult in good health. Sequencing used peripheral blood, obtained on day 0 of MenACWY control vaccination. The V gene is TRBV2, the J gene TRBJ2-2; 10 bases are a match to TRBD2. The CDR3 DNA reads as TGTGCCAGCACCGTTCAACCCCTAGCGGGGGCCGGGGAGCTGTTTTTT. Its protein product is CASTVQPLAGAGELFF.